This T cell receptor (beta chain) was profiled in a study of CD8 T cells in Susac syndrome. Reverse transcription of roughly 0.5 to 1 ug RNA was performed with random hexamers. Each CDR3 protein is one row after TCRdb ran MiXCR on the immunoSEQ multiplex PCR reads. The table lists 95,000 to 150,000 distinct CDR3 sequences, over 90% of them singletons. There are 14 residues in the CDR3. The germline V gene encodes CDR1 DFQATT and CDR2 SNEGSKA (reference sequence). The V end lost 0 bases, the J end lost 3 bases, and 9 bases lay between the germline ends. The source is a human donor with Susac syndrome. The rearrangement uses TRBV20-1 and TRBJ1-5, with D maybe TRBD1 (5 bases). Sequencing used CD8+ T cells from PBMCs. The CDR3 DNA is TGCAGTGCTAGAGATTCCGGGGCCAATCAGCCCCAGCATTTT. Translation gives CSARDSGANQPQHF.